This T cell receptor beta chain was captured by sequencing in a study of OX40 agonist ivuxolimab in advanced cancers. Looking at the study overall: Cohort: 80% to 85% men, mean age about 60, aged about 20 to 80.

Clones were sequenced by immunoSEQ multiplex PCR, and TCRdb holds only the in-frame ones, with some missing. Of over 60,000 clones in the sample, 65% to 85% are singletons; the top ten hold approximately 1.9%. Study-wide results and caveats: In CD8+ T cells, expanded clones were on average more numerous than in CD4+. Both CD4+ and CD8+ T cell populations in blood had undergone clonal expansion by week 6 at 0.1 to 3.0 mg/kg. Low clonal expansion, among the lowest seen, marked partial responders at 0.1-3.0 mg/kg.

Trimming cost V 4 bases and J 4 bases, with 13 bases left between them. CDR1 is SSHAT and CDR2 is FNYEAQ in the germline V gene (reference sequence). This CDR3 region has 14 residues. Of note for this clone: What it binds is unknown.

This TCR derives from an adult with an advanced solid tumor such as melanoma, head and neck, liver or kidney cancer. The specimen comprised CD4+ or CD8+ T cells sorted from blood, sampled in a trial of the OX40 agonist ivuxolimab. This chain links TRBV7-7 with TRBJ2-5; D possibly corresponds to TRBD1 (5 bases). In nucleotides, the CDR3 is TGTGCCAGCAGCTCAGGGCAGGATGGAGAGACCCAGTACTTC. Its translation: CASSSGQDGETQYF.